This TCR beta chain was obtained from a study of T cells in Graves' hyperthyroidism and ophthalmopathy. RNA transcripts yielded amplified TCR beta CDR3 regions. Using the HTBI primer set, a first-round RT-PCR was run on the TCR CDR3. Via MiXCR, TCRdb re-called the multiplex PCR reads, giving one row per CDR3 protein. The sample has approximately 480,000 distinct CDR3 sequences; around 21% are singletons. This clonotype has a count of ten or more. V was pared by 1 base and J by 5 bases, with 9 bases between. The CDR3 extends over 13 amino acids. Per the germline V gene, CDR1 is DFQATT and CDR2 is SNEGSKA (reference sequence). PBMCs came from about 10 ml fresh peripheral blood.

This chain links TRBV20-1 with TRBJ1-5; D remains ambiguous. The sequencing sample was made of blood. The TCR comes from a man aged 18-30 years with Graves' hyperthyroidism. The CDR3 DNA follows: TGCAGTGCTAGAGTCGGCCGGGATCAGCCCCAGCATTTT. Amino acid sequence: CSARVGRDQPQHF.